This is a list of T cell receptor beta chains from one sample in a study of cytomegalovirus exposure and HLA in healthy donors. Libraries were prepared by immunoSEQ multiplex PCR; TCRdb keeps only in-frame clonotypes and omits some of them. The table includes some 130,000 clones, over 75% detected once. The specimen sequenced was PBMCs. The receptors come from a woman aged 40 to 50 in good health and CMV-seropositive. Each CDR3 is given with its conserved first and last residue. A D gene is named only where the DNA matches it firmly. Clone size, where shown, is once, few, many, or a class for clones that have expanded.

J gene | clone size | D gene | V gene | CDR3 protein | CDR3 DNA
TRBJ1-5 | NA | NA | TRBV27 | CASSTTHSSPQHF | TGTGCCAGCAGTACCACTCACAGTTCACCCCAGCATTTT
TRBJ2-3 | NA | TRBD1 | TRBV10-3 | CAISESGTGALTDTQYF | TGTGCCATCAGTGAGTCCGGGACAGGGGCCCTCACAGATACGCAGTATTTT
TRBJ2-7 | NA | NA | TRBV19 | CASNPGLQGYDEQYF | TGTGCCAGTAACCCCGGTCTCCAGGGTTACGACGAGCAGTACTTC
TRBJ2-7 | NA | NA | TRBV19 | CASSIVGQGLNEQYF | TGTGCCAGTAGTATAGTAGGGCAGGGGCTCAACGAGCAGTACTTC
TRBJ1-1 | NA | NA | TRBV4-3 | CASRVTINTEAFF | TGCGCCAGCAGGGTTACAATCAACACTGAAGCTTTCTTT
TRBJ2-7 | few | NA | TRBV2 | CASSRYEQYF | TGTGCCAGCAGCCGTTACGAGCAGTACTTC
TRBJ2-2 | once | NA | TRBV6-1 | CASTLDRTGTGELFF | TGTGCCAGCACTCTCGACAGGACGGGCACCGGGGAGCTGTTTTTT
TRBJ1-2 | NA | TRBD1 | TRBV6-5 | CASSYWTGGRGYTF | TGTGCCAGCAGTTACTGGACAGGGGGTCGGGGCTACACCTTC
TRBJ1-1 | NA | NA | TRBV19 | CASGEAPVGTEAFF | TGTGCCAGTGGAGAGGCGCCAGTTGGCACTGAAGCTTTCTTT
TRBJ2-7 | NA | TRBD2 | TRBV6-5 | CASSRGTSGSAEQYF | TGTGCCAGCAGCCGCGGGACTAGCGGGTCGGCGGAGCAGTACTTC
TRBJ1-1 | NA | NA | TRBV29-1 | CSVGREATEAFF | TGCAGCGTTGGCAGGGAAGCCACTGAAGCTTTCTTT
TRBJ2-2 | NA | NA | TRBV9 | CASSVAGTNTGELFF | TGTGCCAGCAGCGTAGCGGGTACGAACACCGGGGAGCTGTTTTTT
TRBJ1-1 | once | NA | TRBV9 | CASRGGDVGNTEAFF | TGTGCCAGCCGGGGGGGGGACGTGGGGAACACTGAAGCTTTCTTT
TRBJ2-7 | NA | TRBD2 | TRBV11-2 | CASNGMTSGKYEQYF | TGTGCCAGCAATGGGATGACTAGCGGGAAGTACGAGCAGTACTTC
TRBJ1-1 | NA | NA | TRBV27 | CASRPLGSLNTEAFF | TGTGCCAGCAGACCGCTTGGGAGCTTGAACACTGAAGCTTTCTTT
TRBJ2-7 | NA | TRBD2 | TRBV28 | CASRRGGLPYEQYF | TGTGCCAGCAGACGGGGGGGACTCCCCTACGAGCAGTACTTC
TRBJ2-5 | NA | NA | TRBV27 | CASRRLQETQYF | TGTGCCAGCAGGAGGCTCCAAGAGACCCAGTACTTC
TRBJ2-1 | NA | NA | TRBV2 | CASSPGVNEQFF | TGTGCCAGCAGTCCAGGGGTAAATGAGCAGTTCTTC
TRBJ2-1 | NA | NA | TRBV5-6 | CASSRGELSSYNEQFF | TGTGCCAGCAGCCGTGGGGAGCTCAGCTCCTACAATGAGCAGTTCTTC
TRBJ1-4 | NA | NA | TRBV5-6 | CASSSVGGIGEKLFF | TGTGCCAGCAGCTCGGTGGGAGGAATAGGTGAAAAACTGTTTTTT
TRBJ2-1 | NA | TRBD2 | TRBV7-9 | CASSPPPVSGSAYNEQFF | TGTGCCAGCAGCCCTCCCCCGGTTAGCGGGAGTGCCTACAATGAGCAGTTCTTC
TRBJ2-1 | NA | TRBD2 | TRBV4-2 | CASSPRVAGTVNEQFF | TGTGCCAGCAGCCCTAGGGTAGCGGGTACCGTCAATGAGCAGTTCTTC
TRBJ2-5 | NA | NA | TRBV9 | CASSVRANQETQYF | TGTGCCAGCAGCGTACGAGCTAACCAAGAGACCCAGTACTTC
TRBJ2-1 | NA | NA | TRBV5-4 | CASRLPEGRNEQFF | TGTGCCAGCCGACTCCCGGAGGGCCGCAATGAGCAGTTCTTC
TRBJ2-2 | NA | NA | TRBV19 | CATPIVSGWSGELFF | TGTGCCACCCCAATTGTTTCAGGGTGGTCCGGGGAGCTGTTTTTT
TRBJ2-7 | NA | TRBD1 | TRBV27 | CASSYGTGYEQYF | TGTGCCAGCAGTTACGGGACAGGGTACGAGCAGTACTTC
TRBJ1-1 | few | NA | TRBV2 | CASNQDSSYTEAFF | TGTGCCAGCAACCAGGACAGCTCCTACACTGAAGCTTTCTTT
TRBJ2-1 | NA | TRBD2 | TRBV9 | CASSVAPAGGPEQFF | TGTGCCAGCAGCGTAGCCCCAGCGGGGGGGCCTGAGCAGTTCTTC